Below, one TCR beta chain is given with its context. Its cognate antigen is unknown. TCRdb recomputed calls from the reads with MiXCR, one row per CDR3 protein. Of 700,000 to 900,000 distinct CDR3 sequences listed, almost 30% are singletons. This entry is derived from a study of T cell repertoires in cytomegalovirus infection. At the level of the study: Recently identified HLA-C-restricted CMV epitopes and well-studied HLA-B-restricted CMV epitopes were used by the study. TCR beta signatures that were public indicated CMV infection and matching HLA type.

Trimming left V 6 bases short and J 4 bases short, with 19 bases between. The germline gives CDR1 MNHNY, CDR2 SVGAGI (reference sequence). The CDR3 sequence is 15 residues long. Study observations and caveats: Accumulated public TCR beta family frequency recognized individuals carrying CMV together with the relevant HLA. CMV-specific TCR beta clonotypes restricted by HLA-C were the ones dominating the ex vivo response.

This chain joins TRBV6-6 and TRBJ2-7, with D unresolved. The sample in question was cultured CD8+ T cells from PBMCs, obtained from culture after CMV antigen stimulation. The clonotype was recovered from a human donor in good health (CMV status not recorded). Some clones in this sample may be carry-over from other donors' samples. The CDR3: CASSSPPGSSYEQYF. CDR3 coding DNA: TGTGCCAGCAGCTCACCTCCCGGGTCCTCTTACGAGCAGTACTTC.